One and the same sample provided the 18 T cell receptor beta chains below, sequenced in a study of T-cell reconstitution after alpha-beta-depleted transplantation in children. The TCRbeta library incorporated unique molecular identifiers. TCRdb re-derived calls from the PCR reads in MiXCR, one entry per CDR3 protein. The repertoire holds approximately 500,000 distinct CDR3 sequences, with 27% as singletons. Here the sequenced sample was PBMCs, taken before TCRalphabeta/CD19-depleted stem cell transplant. These receptors were obtained from a boy under three years old with Wiskott-Aldrich syndrome, due to receive a stem cell transplant.

V gene TRBV4-2 combines with J gene TRBJ1-1; D might be TRBD1 (6 bases). The ends were cut back, 0 bases at V and 0 bases at J, with 14 bases in the middle. The CDR3 is made up of 17 amino acids. CDR1 LGHNA and CDR2 YNFKEQ come from the germline V gene. The CDR3, as DNA: TGTGCCAGCAGCCAAGATTTTGAGGGGGACTTGAACACTGAAGCTTTCTTT. Encoded protein: CASSQDFEGDLNTEAFF.

The V gene is TRBV5-1, the J gene TRBJ2-1; TRBD2 is a possible D gene (6 bases). The germline gives CDR1 SGHRS, CDR2 YFSETQ. The CDR3 is 15 amino acids. Trimming removed 0 bases at V and 4 bases at J, with 11 bases between. CDR3 residues: CASSLASVGYNEQFF. The CDR3, as DNA: TGCGCCAGCAGCTTGGCTAGCGTGGGATACAATGAGCAGTTCTTC. Variable domain in full (rest from reference TRBV5-1 and TRBJ2-1): KAGVTQTPRYLIKTRGQQVTLSCSPISGHRSVSWYQQTPGQGLQFLFEYFSETQRNKGNFPGRFSGRQFSNSRSEMNVSTLELGDSALYLCASSLASVGYNEQFFGPGTRLTVL.

The rearrangement links TRBV12-3 or TRBV12-4 to TRBJ2-1; 9 nucleotides align to TRBD2. The CDR3 sequence is 17 residues long. J was trimmed by 1 base and V by 4 bases; bases with no gene match: 8. The CDR3 is CASSSDLGLASYNEQFF. Here the CDR3 DNA reads TGTGCCAGCAGTTCGGACTTGGGACTAGCTTCCTACAATGAGCAGTTCTTC.

The CDR3 loop reads CASSFERKTPLSREQFF. In nucleotides, the CDR3 is TGCGCCAGCAGCTTCGAGCGGAAAACCCCACTAAGTCGGGAGCAGTTCTTC. The J gene is TRBJ2-1, the V gene TRBV5-1; possible D gene TRBD2, 5 bases. The CDR3 is 17 amino acids. Trimming pared 2 bases from V and 10 bases from J, leaving 25 bases between. Germline V lookup: CDR1 SGHRS, CDR2 YFSETQ.

The chain links TRBV7-9 to TRBJ1-3, with no clear D. V shed 5 bases and J shed 0 bases, with 8 bases lying between them. CDR1 is SEHNR and CDR2 is FQNEAQ in the germline V gene (reference sequence). The CDR3 runs to 14 residues. CDR3: CASSKTASGNTIYF. DNA of the CDR3: TGTGCCAGCAGCAAAACAGCCTCTGGAAACACCATATATTTT.

This clonotype has a handful of counts. The rearrangement links TRBV5-4 to TRBJ2-7; D remains ambiguous. Between the trimmed V and J ends, which lost 3 bases and 0 bases, there was a span of 10 bases. CDR3 length equals 14 residues. Germline V gene lookup returns CDR1 SGHNT and CDR2 YYREEE (reference sequence). The CDR3 region is CASSSEQFSYEQYF. The DNA of the CDR3 is TGTGCCAGCAGCTCTGAACAGTTCTCCTACGAGCAGTACTTC.

The rearrangement links TRBV12-3 or TRBV12-4 to TRBJ2-1, with a tentative D call TRBD2 (6 bases). The CDR3 sequence is 14 residues long. The germline V and J ends were trimmed by 2 bases and 1 base, with 6 bases remaining between them. The CDR3 reads CASSLRESYNEQFF. In DNA form, the CDR3 reads TGTGCCAGCAGTTTACGGGAGTCCTACAATGAGCAGTTCTTC.

The chain has TRBV7-2 and TRBJ2-7; 11 bases agree with TRBD2. This CDR3 is 14 amino acids long. The germline CDR1 and CDR2 sequences are SGHTA and FQGNSA. Unmatched junction bases numbered 5, after V lost 5 bases and J lost 5 bases. The CDR3 loop is CASSPPGLADEQYF. In nucleotides, the CDR3 is TGTGCCAGCAGCCCACCGGGACTAGCGGACGAGCAGTACTTC.

This clonotype was seen at least ten times. The chain is built from TRBV28 and TRBJ1-1; D is undetermined. V shed 6 bases and J shed 0 bases, with 8 bases lying between them. The germline gives CDR1 MDHEN, CDR2 SYDVKM. The CDR3 extends over 13 amino acids. This chain's CDR3 is CASRGFLNTEAFF. The CDR3 coding sequence is TGTGCCAGCAGGGGTTTTTTGAACACTGAAGCTTTCTTT.

The chain carries TRBV27 and TRBJ2-1, with 7 nucleotides matching TRBD2. The junction had 8 bases not matched to a gene; V was cut back by 3 bases and J by 9 bases. This CDR3 region has 14 residues. Germline V CDR1 and CDR2: MNHEY, SMNVEV (reference sequence). CDR3 amino acids: CASSFSTSAAEQFF. CDR3 in DNA: TGTGCCAGCAGTTTTAGTACTAGCGCGGCTGAGCAGTTCTTC.

V gene TRBV24-1 combines with J gene TRBJ2-1; D remains ambiguous. Looked up from germline, CDR1 is KGHDR and CDR2 is SFDVKD. Trimming shortened V by 5 bases and J by 3 bases, and 7 bases separated the two germline ends. The CDR3 covers 13 residues. As DNA, the CDR3 is TGTGCCACCAGTGCACCTAGCTACAATGAGCAGTTCTTC. Amino acid sequence: CATSAPSYNEQFF.

This chain connects TRBV27 to TRBJ2-3; D is uncertain. V lost 3 bases, J lost 3 bases, and 10 bases lay in between. Germline V gene data show CDR1 as MNHEY and CDR2 as SMNVEV (reference sequence). The CDR3 has 14 residues. The CDR3 loop is CASSFLGETDTQYF. The CDR3 DNA follows: TGTGCCAGCAGTTTTCTAGGAGAGACAGATACGCAGTATTTT.

This clonotype was counted only a few times. The chain joins TRBV28 to TRBJ2-3, with D hard to call. Germline V CDR1 and CDR2: MDHEN, SYDVKM. This CDR3 contains 15 residues. Trimming removed 7 bases at V and 0 bases at J, with 14 bases between. CDR3 nucleotide sequence: TGTGCCAGCAACCATTGGCTCACCAGCACAGATACGCAGTATTTT. Its protein product is CASNHWLTSTDTQYF.

The chain has TRBV18 and TRBJ2-1, with D perhaps TRBD1 (7 bases). CDR3 length: 13 amino acids. CDR1 is KGHSH and CDR2 is LQKENI in the germline V gene. V lost 3 bases, J lost 7 bases, and 10 bases lay in between. CDR3 bases: TGTGCCAGCTCACCTTCAGGGGGGAATGAGCAGTTCTTC. Amino acids: CASSPSGGNEQFF.

A few counts support this clonotype. V and J are TRBV10-3 and TRBJ1-4; tentatively, D is TRBD1 (5 bases). Trimming removed 5 bases from V and 10 bases from J, with 14 bases in between. The CDR3 covers 13 residues. In germline, CDR1 is ENHRY, CDR2 SYGVKD. The CDR3 region has the DNA TGTGCCATCAGTACACTGGGGCGCGGAAAACTGTTTTTT. Its protein product is CAISTLGRGKLFF.

The DNA of the CDR3 is TGCAGCGTTGGGACAGCTGCCCCCAATGAGCAGTTCTTC. This encodes CSVGTAAPNEQFF. This rearrangement joins TRBV29-1 to TRBJ2-1, with D possibly TRBD1 on 6 matching bases. The germline V gene has CDR1 SQVTM and CDR2 ANQGSEA. Between the trimmed V and J ends, which lost 4 bases and 6 bases, there was a span of 13 bases. This CDR3 has 13 residues.

The sample holds a few counts of this clonotype. The chain is built from TRBV20-1 and TRBJ2-3; D remains ambiguous. CDR3 length equals 15 residues. Trimming cost V 5 bases and J 0 bases, with 15 bases left between them. Germline lookup yields CDR1 DFQATT and CDR2 SNEGSKA (reference sequence). Written as DNA, the CDR3 is TGCAGTGCTTATGCGTGGGATACGAGCACAGATACGCAGTATTTT. This codes for CSAYAWDTSTDTQYF.

V usage is TRBV28 and J usage is TRBJ1-5; no firm D call. V gave up 3 bases and J gave up 3 bases, with 9 bases separating them. Germline assignment: CDR1 MDHEN and CDR2 SYDVKM. The CDR3 sequence is 14 residues long. CDR3 bases: TGTGCCAGCAGTTTCTTCCGATCCAATCAGCCCCAGCATTTT. Its translation is CASSFFRSNQPQHF.